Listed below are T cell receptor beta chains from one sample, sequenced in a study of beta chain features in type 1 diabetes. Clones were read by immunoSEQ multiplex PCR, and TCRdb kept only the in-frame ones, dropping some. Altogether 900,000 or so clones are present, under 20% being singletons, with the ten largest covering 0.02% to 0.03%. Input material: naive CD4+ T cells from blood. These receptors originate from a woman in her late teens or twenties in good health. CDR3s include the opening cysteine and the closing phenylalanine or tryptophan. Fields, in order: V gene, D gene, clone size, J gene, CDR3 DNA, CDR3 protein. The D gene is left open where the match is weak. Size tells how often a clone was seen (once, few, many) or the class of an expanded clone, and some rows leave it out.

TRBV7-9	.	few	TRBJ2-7	TGTGCCAGCAGCGGAGGGAGTACCTACGAGCAGTACTTC	CASSGGSTYEQYF
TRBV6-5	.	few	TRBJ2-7	TGTGCCAGCAGTTACTCCGCGGAGGGGCAACGCTACGAGCAGTACTTC	CASSYSAEGQRYEQYF
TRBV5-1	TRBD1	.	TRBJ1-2	TGCGCCAGCAGCTTGGCACAGGGGGCTGAAGGCTACACCTTC	CASSLAQGAEGYTF
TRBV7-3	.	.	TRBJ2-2	TGTGCCAGCAGTGTCGAGGTCGCTGGGGAGCTGTTTTTT	CASSVEVAGELFF
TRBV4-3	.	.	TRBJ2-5	TGCGCCAGCAGCCAAACAGGGCAGACCCAGTACTTC	CASSQTGQTQYF
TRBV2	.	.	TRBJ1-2	TGTGCCAGCAGTACCCGACAGGTTCAGGGCTACACCTTC	CASSTRQVQGYTF
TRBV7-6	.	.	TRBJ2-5	TGTGCCAGCAGCTTAGCATCCAGAGAGACCCAGTACTTC	CASSLASRETQYF
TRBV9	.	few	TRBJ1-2	TGTGCCAGCAGCCAAGACTCCGGGACAACCCAAAGTTATGGCTACACCTTC	CASSQDSGTTQSYGYTF
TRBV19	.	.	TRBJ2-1	TGTGCCAGTAGTATAGCACGACAGTCCAACTACAATGAGCAGTTCTTC	CASSIARQSNYNEQFF
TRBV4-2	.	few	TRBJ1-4	TGTGCCAGCAGTCTACTAGTAGGAGATCCGGTGTTGCTGTTTTTT	CASSLLVGDPVLLFF
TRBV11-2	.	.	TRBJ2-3	TGTGCCAGCAGCTCCGTAAAAGGACCAGATACGCAGTATTTT	CASSSVKGPDTQYF
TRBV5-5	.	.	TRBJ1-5	TGTGCCAGCAGCCCGGGTGCAGGGAACAATCAGCCCCAGCATTTT	CASSPGAGNNQPQHF
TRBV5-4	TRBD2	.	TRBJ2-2	TGTGCCAGCAACCCGGGACTAGAAGTCGGGGAGCTGTTTTTT	CASNPGLEVGELFF
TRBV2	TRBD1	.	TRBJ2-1	TGTGCCAGCACGAAGGGGGCTCCAACGTACAATGAGCAGTTCTTC	CASTKGAPTYNEQFF
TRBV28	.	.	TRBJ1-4	TGTGCCAGCGCATCCCTGGGTGAAAAACTGTTTTTT	CASASLGEKLFF
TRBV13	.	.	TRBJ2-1	TGTGCCAGCAGCCCGCAATGGGGACATAAGGACTACAATGAGCAGTTCTTC	CASSPQWGHKDYNEQFF
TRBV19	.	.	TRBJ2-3	TGTGCCACCAGGGGTTCCGTCCCAGATACGCAGTATTTT	CATRGSVPDTQYF
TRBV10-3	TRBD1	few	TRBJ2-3	TGTGCCTCCGGTATGGGACAGGGAAAAACAGATACGCAGTATTTT	CASGMGQGKTDTQYF
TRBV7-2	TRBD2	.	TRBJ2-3	TGTGCCAGCAGCCAAACTAGCGGGAGGGATGTAGATACGCAGTATTTT	CASSQTSGRDVDTQYF
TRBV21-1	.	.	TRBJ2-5	TGTGCCAGCAGCACCTGGGCGGGAGGGGGGCAAGAGACCCAGTACTTC	CASSTWAGGGQETQYF
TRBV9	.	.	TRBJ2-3	TGTGCCAGCAGCGTGGGCCAGACTAGCACAGATACGCAGTATTTT	CASSVGQTSTDTQYF
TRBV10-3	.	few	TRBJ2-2	TGTGCCATCGAGAGCTACACCGGGGAGCTGTTTTTT	CAIESYTGELFF
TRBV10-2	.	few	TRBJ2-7	TGCGCCAGCACCACTTCTAGGGGGGACTACGAGCAGTACTTC	CASTTSRGDYEQYF
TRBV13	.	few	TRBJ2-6	TGTGCCAGCAGCCCTAGACCCTTCTCTGGGGCCAACGTCCTGACTTTC	CASSPRPFSGANVLTF
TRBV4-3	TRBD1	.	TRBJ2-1	TGCGCCAGCAGCCAAACCCCCGGGACAGGGACATATGAGCAGTTCTTC	CASSQTPGTGTYEQFF
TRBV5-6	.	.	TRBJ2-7	TGTGCCAGCAGCTCCCCGGGTCGGGGGGCGAACGCCAGCTCCTACGAGCAGTACTTC	CASSSPGRGANASSYEQYF
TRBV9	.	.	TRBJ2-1	TGTGCCAGCAGCGGCCAGTCGGCCACAGTCTATGAGCAGTTCTTC	CASSGQSATVYEQFF
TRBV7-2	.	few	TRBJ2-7	TGTGCCAGCAGCTCGGGACTCGCCCCCTACGAGCAGTACTTC	CASSSGLAPYEQYF
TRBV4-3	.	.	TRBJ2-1	TGCGCCAGCAGCCAAGCTGTTAGTTCCCACAATGAGCAGTTCTTC	CASSQAVSSHNEQFF
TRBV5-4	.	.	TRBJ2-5	TGTGCCAGCAGCCTAGGACCCTCCGACCAAGAGACCCAGTACTTC	CASSLGPSDQETQYF
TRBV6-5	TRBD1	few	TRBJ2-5	TGTGCCAGCAGTTACGTGACAGGGGTTGGAGAGACCCAGTACTTC	CASSYVTGVGETQYF
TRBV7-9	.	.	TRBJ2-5	TGTGCCAGCAGCTTCCGGGACTACCAAGAGACCCAGTACTTC	CASSFRDYQETQYF
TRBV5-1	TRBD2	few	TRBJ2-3	TGCGCCAGCAGCGGGGCCTTGACTAGCGGAACAGATACGCAGTATTTT	CASSGALTSGTDTQYF
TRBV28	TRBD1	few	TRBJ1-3	TGTGCCACCGCGTTGGGACAGGGGAACACCATATATTTT	CATALGQGNTIYF
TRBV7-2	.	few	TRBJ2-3	TGTGCCAGCAGCTTAGCGTATAGCACAGATACGCAGTATTTT	CASSLAYSTDTQYF
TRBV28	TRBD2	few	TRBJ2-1	TGTGCCAGCAGTTTGGAACTAGCGGACAATGAGCAGTTCTTC	CASSLELADNEQFF
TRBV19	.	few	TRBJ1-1	TGTGCCAGTAGAATAGTCGGCGCTTTTAACACTGAAGCTTTCTTT	CASRIVGAFNTEAFF
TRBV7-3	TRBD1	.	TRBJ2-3	TGTGCCAGCAGCTCACAGGGGGTTACTACAGATACGCAGTATTTT	CASSSQGVTTDTQYF
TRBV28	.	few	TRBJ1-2	TGTGCCAGCAGTCCCGGACAGACCTATGGCTACACCTTC	CASSPGQTYGYTF
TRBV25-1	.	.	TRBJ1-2	TGTGCCAGCAGTCTGGGGCCAAGGGGTAACTATGGCTACACCTTC	CASSLGPRGNYGYTF
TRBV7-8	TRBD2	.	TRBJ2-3	TGTGCCAGCAGCTCCTCTGGCGGGAGGGAGGATACGCAGTATTTT	CASSSSGGREDTQYF
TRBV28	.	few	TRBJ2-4	TGTGCCAGCAGTTTCCGCGGCAAGGGCACGGACATTCAGTACTTC	CASSFRGKGTDIQYF
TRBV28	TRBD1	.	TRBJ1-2	TGTGCCAGCAGTTTGGGACAGGGAGCCGGCTACACCTTC	CASSLGQGAGYTF
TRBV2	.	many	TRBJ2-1	TGTGCCAGCAGTCCGGACAATGAGCAGTTCTTC	CASSPDNEQFF
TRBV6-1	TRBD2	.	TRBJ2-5	TGTGCCAGCATGCGGGAGTTTGAGACCCAGTACTTC	CASMREFETQYF
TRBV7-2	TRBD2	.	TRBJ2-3	TGTGCCAGCAACCGCATCGGACTAGTCATAGATACGCAGTATTTT	CASNRIGLVIDTQYF